What follows are 27 T cell receptor beta chains derived from one specimen sequenced in a study of blood T cell repertoires in COVID-19. Profiling relied on immunoSEQ multiplex PCR, and the TCRdb table lists in-frame clones only, not all of them. The sample has about 130,000 clones, about 89% seen once. The sequenced sample was peripheral blood. These receptors all come from a woman aged 55-69 years with acute or convalescent COVID-19.

This clone was seen only a few times. The chain recombines TRBV4-1 with TRBJ2-3, with D hard to call. In germline, CDR1 is MGHRA, CDR2 YSYEKL. Trimming cost V 1 base and J 1 base, with 6 bases left between them. The CDR3 spans 14 residues. The CDR3 nucleotides are TGCGCCAGCAGCCAAGTTCGCGGCACAGATACGCAGTATTTT. It codes for CASSQVRGTDTQYF.

The V and J genes are TRBV5-8 and TRBJ2-2, with 7 bases fitting TRBD1. The CDR3 length is 15 residues. Germline assignment: CDR1 SGHTS and CDR2 YDEGEE. V shed 4 bases, J shed 8 bases, and the junction held 11 bases outside the gene matches. CDR3 loop: CASSPGTVLGGELFF. Here the CDR3 DNA reads TGTGCCAGCAGCCCCGGGACAGTCCTGGGGGGGGAGCTGTTTTTT.

The genes are TRBV7-3 and TRBJ1-6; unclear D gene. The CDR3 is 14 residues long. The ends were cut back, 2 bases at V and 6 bases at J, with 8 bases in the middle. Germline V lookup: CDR1 SGHTA, CDR2 FQGTGA. The CDR3: CASSLLGFNSPLHF. The CDR3 bases are TGTGCCAGCAGCTTACTAGGCTTTAATTCACCCCTCCACTTT.

A note on this clone: One junction end does not reproduce the germline sequence, and a read error may be involved. This chain uses TRBV7-6 with TRBJ2-7; D possibly corresponds to TRBD2 (6 bases). Germline CDR1 is SGHVS and CDR2 is FNYEAQ. This CDR3 contains 12 residues. The CDR3 spells CASSLVFHHGGF. In DNA, the CDR3 is TGTGCCAGCAGCTTAGTGTTTCATCACGGGGGTTTC.

The chain uses TRBV21-1 and TRBJ1-2; the table gives TRBD1 as D, unverified against the DNA. TRBV21-1 is a pseudogene segment. This CDR3 is built from 11 residues. CDR3 sequence reads: CASSISRGYTF. CDR3 nucleotide sequence: TGTGCCAGCAGCATATCCAGGGGCTACACCTTC.

This clone occurred a few times. This chain uses TRBV3-1 (or the pseudogene TRBV3-2) with TRBJ1-6; D gene ambiguous. V was clipped by 0 bases and J by 7 bases, with 10 bases between them. The CDR3 extends over 15 amino acids. The germline gives CDR1 LGHDT, CDR2 YNNKEL (reference sequence). The CDR3 reads CASSQENSQNSPLHF. CDR3 in DNA: TGTGCCAGCAGCCAAGAGAACAGTCAGAATTCACCCCTCCACTTT.

The chain employs TRBV15 and TRBJ2-5; the match to TRBD2 covers 9 bases. CDR1 is LNHNV and CDR2 is YYDKDF in the germline V gene (reference sequence). The CDR3 extends over 16 amino acids. V gave up 1 base and J gave up 0 bases; unmatched junction bases: 3. The CDR3 DNA follows: TGTGCCACCAGCAGAGGGACTAGCGAGTACCAAGAGACCCAGTACTTC. It codes for CATSRGTSEYQETQYF.

V usage is TRBV7-8 and J usage is TRBJ1-2, with D perhaps matching TRBD1 (5 bases). V was clipped by 5 bases and J by 7 bases, with 14 bases between them. The CDR3 is 13 residues long. The germline V gene has CDR1 SGHVS and CDR2 FQNEAQ. The CDR3 DNA sequence: TGTGCCAGCAGCCCCAAGGCGGGGACTGGCTACACCTTC. Its protein is CASSPKAGTGYTF. Full variable domain (remainder filled in from reference TRBV7-8 and TRBJ1-2): GAGVSQSPRYKVAKRGQDVALRCDPISGHVSLFWYQQALGQGPEFLTYFQNEAQLDKSGLPSDRFFAERPEGSVSTLKIQRTQQEDSAVYLCASSPKAGTGYTFGSGTRLTVV.

The rearrangement joins TRBV12-3 or TRBV12-4 to TRBJ1-2; D unresolved. Deletions cut 1 base from V and 4 bases from J, with 7 bases between. This CDR3 has 13 residues. The chain's CDR3 is CASSLGGSYGYTF. Written as DNA, the CDR3 is TGTGCCAGCAGTTTAGGAGGCAGCTATGGCTACACCTTC.

This clone was found a few times. The gene calls are TRBV5-1 and TRBJ2-1, with TRBD2 matching over 9 bases. The CDR3 length is 16 residues. Losses at the gene ends were 4 bases for V and 6 bases for J; bases not matched to a gene: 11. CDR1 and CDR2 (germline): SGHRS, YFSETQ. CDR3 residues: CASSPGAGGPPNEQFF. The CDR3 coding sequence is TGCGCCAGCAGCCCCGGGGCGGGAGGGCCCCCCAATGAGCAGTTCTTC.

The chain couples TRBV5-1 to TRBJ1-2; TRBD1 aligns across 8 bases. The V gene's germline CDR1 is SGHRS and CDR2 YFSETQ. V gave up 6 bases and J gave up 4 bases; unmatched junction bases: 8. This CDR3 is 14 amino acids long. CDR3 sequence reads: CASKQGVTFYGYTF. CDR3 DNA sequence: TGCGCCAGCAAACAGGGGGTAACTTTCTATGGCTACACCTTC.

The V gene is TRBV5-6, the J gene TRBJ2-1, with 12 bases lining up with TRBD2. The V segment lost 0 bases and the J segment 8 bases; nucleotides outside the gene matches: 3. Germline lookup yields CDR1 SGHDT and CDR2 YYEEEE. The CDR3 has 15 amino acids. The CDR3 is CASSLGLAGVDEQFF. DNA for the CDR3: TGTGCCAGCAGCTTGGGACTAGCGGGAGTGGATGAGCAGTTCTTC.

The chain links TRBV11-3 to TRBJ2-1, with 8 bases that match TRBD2. V dropped 0 bases and J dropped 7; count of bases not matched to a gene: 11. The germline CDR1 and CDR2 sequences are SGHNT and YENEEA. CDR3 size: 17 residues. The CDR3 sequence is CASSLEGGTRTRNEQFF. The CDR3 region has the DNA TGTGCCAGCAGCTTAGAGGGAGGGACTAGAACTAGAAATGAGCAGTTCTTC.

The chain couples TRBV28 to TRBJ1-1, with TRBD1 matching 9 bases. The CDR3 totals 15 residues. Germline V lookup: CDR1 MDHEN, CDR2 SYDVKM. With 2 bases clipped from V and 4 bases from J, the junction kept 5 bases outside the gene matches. DNA of the CDR3: TGTGCCAGCAGTTTAACCGGGACAGGGAGCACTGAAGCTTTCTTT. As protein: CASSLTGTGSTEAFF.

This clone has a handful of counts. This chain connects TRBV29-1 to TRBJ1-2; the match to TRBD1 covers 7 bases. Germline loops: CDR1 SQVTM, CDR2 ANQGSEA. This CDR3 region has 13 residues. V lost 6 bases to trimming and J lost 8 bases; unmatched junction nucleotides: 12. The CDR3 bases are TGCAGCGTCCAGACAGGGACCAGTCAAGGCTACACCTTC. It encodes CSVQTGTSQGYTF.

V gene TRBV29-1 combines with J gene TRBJ2-3, with 7 bases fitting TRBD2. V trimming: 7 bases; J trimming: 5 bases; junction bases outside the gene matches: 3. The CDR3 covers 11 residues. CDR1 is SQVTM, CDR2 ANQGSEA, per germline. CDR3: CSAWGGDTQYF. In DNA form, the CDR3 reads TGCAGCGCTTGGGGGGGAGATACGCAGTATTTT.

The rearrangement uses TRBV18 and TRBJ1-2; 11 nucleotides match TRBD1. The CDR3 sequence is 19 residues long. Germline CDR1 KGHSH, CDR2 LQKENI. The V segment lost 6 bases and the J segment 5 bases; nucleotides outside the gene matches: 20. The CDR3 loop is CASSQRAGTGGPRPYGYTF. The CDR3 DNA follows: TGTGCCAGCTCCCAACGGGCCGGGACAGGGGGTCCTCGGCCGTATGGCTACACCTTC.

The chain combines TRBV20-1 with TRBJ1-2; D gene ambiguous. Trimming cost V 8 bases and J 4 bases, with 5 bases left between them. This CDR3 comprises 9 residues. CDR1 is DFQATT and CDR2 is SNEGSKA in the germline V gene (reference sequence). CDR3 residues: CSSGYGYTF. CDR3 bases: TGCAGTTCGGGCTATGGCTACACCTTC.

The chain employs TRBV29-1 and TRBJ2-1, with 8 bases fitting TRBD1. Germline CDR1 is SQVTM and CDR2 is ANQGSEA. The CDR3 is 15 residues long. V trimming: 4 bases; J trimming: 6 bases; junction bases outside the gene matches: 11. The CDR3 DNA reads TGCAGCGTTGGGCAGGGGGCGAACGGACCCAATGAGCAGTTCTTC. It translates to CSVGQGANGPNEQFF.

The chain is built from TRBV11-2 and TRBJ2-7; D may be TRBD1 (5 bases). The CDR3 consists of 14 residues. Germline V gene lookup returns CDR1 SGHAT and CDR2 FQNNGV. Trimming took 1 base from V and 4 from J, leaving 11 bases between them. The CDR3 bases are TGTGCCAGCAGCTTAGGCCCAGGGTATTACGAGCAGTACGTC. It codes for CASSLGPGYYEQYV.

This chain connects TRBV30 to TRBJ2-7; 14 positions match TRBD2. This CDR3 is built from 15 residues. J was trimmed by 6 bases and V by 1 base; bases with no gene match: 5. Germline V lookup: CDR1 GTSNPN, CDR2 SVGIG (reference sequence). This CDR3 reads CAWSAGLAGVGEQYF. DNA for the CDR3: TGTGCCTGGAGTGCGGGACTAGCGGGAGTAGGCGAGCAGTACTTC.

V gene TRBV11-3 combines with J gene TRBJ2-5; a possible D gene is TRBD1 (6 bases). The ends were cut back, 0 bases at V and 5 bases at J, with 16 bases in the middle. The CDR3 has 16 residues. Germline assignment: CDR1 SGHNT and CDR2 YENEEA. CDR3 coding DNA: TGTGCCAGCAGCTTAGAAGTAGCAGGGGCGTGGGAGACCCAGTACTTC. Its protein is CASSLEVAGAWETQYF.

The chain has TRBV5-1 and TRBJ2-1; TRBD2 matches 8 bases. After removal of 1 base from V and 7 bases from J, the junction contained 4 bases not matched to a gene. Germline CDR1 reads SGHRS; CDR2 reads YFSETQ. CDR3 length: 14 residues. The CDR3 reads CASSLSKRENEQFF. In DNA form, the CDR3 reads TGCGCCAGCAGCTTGAGTAAGCGGGAGAATGAGCAGTTCTTC.

This clone was seen only once. This chain joins TRBV10-3 and TRBJ2-7; D is perhaps TRBD2 (5 bases). Per germline, CDR1 ENHRY and CDR2 SYGVKD. The CDR3 consists of 13 residues. Trimming took off 10 bases at V and 5 bases at J, with 18 bases between the two ends. The CDR3 coding sequence is TGTGCCACCCACCGCGACCTAGCAAACGAGCAGTACTTC. Translation: CATHRDLANEQYF.

The CDR3 bases are TGTGCCAGCGCCGAGAACTCTGGAAACACCATATATTTT. Its translation is CASAENSGNTIYF. This sequence joins TRBV7-9 and TRBJ1-3; D is undetermined. Germline lookup yields CDR1 SEHNR and CDR2 FQNEAQ (reference sequence). V was cut by 8 bases and J by 0 bases, with 8 bases left in between. CDR3 length equals 13 residues.

The chain is built from TRBV3-1 (or the pseudogene TRBV3-2) and TRBJ2-1; TRBD2 matches 10 bases. The V and J ends lost 4 bases and 4 bases, in that order; junction bases with no gene match: 13. The CDR3 runs to 18 residues. From germline, CDR1 is LGHDT and CDR2 YNNKEL (reference sequence). The CDR3 sequence is CASSRHPPGLALYNEQFF. The CDR3 DNA follows: TGTGCCAGCAGCCGCCATCCCCCGGGACTAGCGCTTTACAATGAGCAGTTCTTC.

This sequence joins TRBV15 and TRBJ2-1; a weak D match, TRBD1 (5 bases). The V and J ends lost 0 bases and 7 bases respectively, with 10 bases between them. Germline values: CDR1 LNHNV, CDR2 YYDKDF (reference sequence). The CDR3 sequence is 14 residues long. Here the CDR3 reads CATSRDSGLNEQFF. The CDR3 DNA reads TGTGCCACCAGCAGAGACTCAGGGTTAAATGAGCAGTTCTTC.